This T cell receptor (beta chain) was captured by sequencing in a study of shared clonotypes between healthy human individuals. Study-level background: Aged 18 to 49, the donors were two women and a few men. The study's findings and limits: Rarefaction exposed incomplete sorted-subset sequencing despite large depth.

The naive CD8 population came from CD45RO-negative cells selected for CCR7, without terminally differentiated effector memory CD45RA+ cells. Everyone who donated was a Caucasian adult who lived in Nashville, Tennessee. The CDR3 is 15 residues long. V lost 3 bases and J 0 bases, leaving 9 bases between the germline ends. Germline V gives CDR1 MDHEN, CDR2 SYDVKM. Assay used: immunoSEQ multiplex PCR; TCRdb lists only in-frame clones, some missing. Of about 1,800,000 clones listed, roughly 94% were seen once; the top ten hold 0.95% to 1.5%. About this clone: What it binds is not known.

The receptor comes from a man between 18 and 35 years old in good health. The specimen was naive CD8+ T cells sorted from blood. The chain joins TRBV28 to TRBJ1-5; tentatively, D is TRBD1 (5 bases). The CDR3 sequence is CASSLGQYSNQPQHF. DNA for the CDR3: TGTGCCAGCAGTTTGGGGCAGTATAGCAATCAGCCCCAGCATTTT.